One and the same sample provided the 2 T cell receptor beta chains below, sequenced in a study of blood T cell repertoires in COVID-19. Profiled with immunoSEQ multiplex PCR; TCRdb holds only in-frame clones, not every one. In the table there are 150,000 to 200,000 clones, over 85% of which are singletons. Sequences were obtained from peripheral blood. These receptors all come from a man between 60 and 70 years old with active or convalescent COVID-19.

In this sample, this clone turned up once. This sequence joins TRBV12-3 or TRBV12-4 and TRBJ2-7; D is unresolved. Trimming took off 5 bases at V and 2 bases at J, with 4 bases between the two ends. The CDR3 length is 11 residues. The CDR3 loop is CASSRAYEQYF. The CDR3 DNA sequence: TGTGCCAGCAGTCGCGCCTACGAGCAGTACTTC.

This chain connects TRBV27 to TRBJ1-6; no clear D. The germline gives CDR1 MNHEY, CDR2 SMNVEV (reference sequence). V lost 6 bases and J 0 bases, leaving 12 bases between the germline ends. The CDR3 runs 16 residues. CDR3 loop: CASRMTRSSYNSPLHF. CDR3 bases: TGTGCCAGCAGGATGACTAGGAGCTCCTATAATTCACCCCTCCACTTT.